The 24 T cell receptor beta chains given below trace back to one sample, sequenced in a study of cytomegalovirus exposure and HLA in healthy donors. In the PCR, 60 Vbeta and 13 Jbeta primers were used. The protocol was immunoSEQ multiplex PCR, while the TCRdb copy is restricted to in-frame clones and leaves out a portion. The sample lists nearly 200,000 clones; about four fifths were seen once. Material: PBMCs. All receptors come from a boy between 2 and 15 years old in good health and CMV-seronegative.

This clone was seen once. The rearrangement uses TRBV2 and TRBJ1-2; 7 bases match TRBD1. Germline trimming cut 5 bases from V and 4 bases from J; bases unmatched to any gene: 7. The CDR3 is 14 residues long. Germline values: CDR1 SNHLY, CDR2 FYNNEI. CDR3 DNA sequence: TGTGCCAGCAGTTCCTTCGGACAGGTCTATGGCTACACCTTC. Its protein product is CASSSFGQVYGYTF.

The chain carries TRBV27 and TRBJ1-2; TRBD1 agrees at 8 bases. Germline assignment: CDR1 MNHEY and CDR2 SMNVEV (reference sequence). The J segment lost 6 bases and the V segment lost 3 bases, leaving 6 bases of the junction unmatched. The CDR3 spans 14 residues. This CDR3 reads CASSFSGGADGYTF. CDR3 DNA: TGTGCCAGCAGTTTCTCAGGGGGCGCCGATGGCTACACCTTC.

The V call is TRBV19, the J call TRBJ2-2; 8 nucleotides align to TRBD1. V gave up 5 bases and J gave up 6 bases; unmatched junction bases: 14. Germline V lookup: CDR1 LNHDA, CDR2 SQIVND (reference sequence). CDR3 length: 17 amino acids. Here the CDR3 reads CASSLKDRVAFAGELFF. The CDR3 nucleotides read TGTGCCAGTAGTCTCAAGGACAGGGTTGCTTTTGCCGGGGAGCTGTTTTTT.

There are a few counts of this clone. CDR3 DNA sequence: TGTGCCAGCGGCTTACTGCAGGGGCCATTATATGGCTACACCTTC. This sequence encodes CASGLLQGPLYGYTF. The rearrangement uses TRBV6-1 and TRBJ1-2; perhaps TRBD1 as D (6 bases). Trimming cost V 8 bases and J 5 bases, with 21 bases left between them. Germline CDR1 is MNHNS and CDR2 is SASEGT. The CDR3 runs 15 residues.

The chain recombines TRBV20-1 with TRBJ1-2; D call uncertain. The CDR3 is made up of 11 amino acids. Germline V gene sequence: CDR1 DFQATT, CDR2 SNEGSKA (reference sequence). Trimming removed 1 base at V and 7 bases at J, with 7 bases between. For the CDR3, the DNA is TGCAGTGCTAGAGTGACTCCTGGCTACACCTTC. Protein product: CSARVTPGYTF.

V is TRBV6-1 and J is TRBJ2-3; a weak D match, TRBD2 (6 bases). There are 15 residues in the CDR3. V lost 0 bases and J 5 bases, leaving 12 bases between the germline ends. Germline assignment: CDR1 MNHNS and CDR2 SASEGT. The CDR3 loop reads CASSEAAGMGDTQYF. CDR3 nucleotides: TGTGCCAGCAGTGAAGCCGCGGGGATGGGAGATACGCAGTATTTT.

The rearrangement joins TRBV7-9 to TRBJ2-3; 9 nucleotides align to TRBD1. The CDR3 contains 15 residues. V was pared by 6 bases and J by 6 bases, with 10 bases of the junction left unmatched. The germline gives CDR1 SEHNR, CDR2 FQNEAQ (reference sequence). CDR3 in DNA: TGTGCCAGCAGTGACCGGGACAGGGTGATCGATACGCAGTATTTT. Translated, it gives CASSDRDRVIDTQYF.

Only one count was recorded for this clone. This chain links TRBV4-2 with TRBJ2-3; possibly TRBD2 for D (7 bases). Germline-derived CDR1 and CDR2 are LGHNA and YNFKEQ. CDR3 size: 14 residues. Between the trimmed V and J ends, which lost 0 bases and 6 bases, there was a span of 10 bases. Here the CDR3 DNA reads TGTGCCAGCAGCCAAGATGCGGGGGCGGATACGCAGTATTTT. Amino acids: CASSQDAGADTQYF.

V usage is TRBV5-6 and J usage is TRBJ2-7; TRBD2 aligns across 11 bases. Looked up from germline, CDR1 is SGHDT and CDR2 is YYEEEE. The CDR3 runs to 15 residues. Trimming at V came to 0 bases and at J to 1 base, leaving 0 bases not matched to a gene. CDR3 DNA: TGTGCCAGCAGCTTGGGACTAGCGGGGTCCTACGAGCAGTACTTC. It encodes CASSLGLAGSYEQYF.

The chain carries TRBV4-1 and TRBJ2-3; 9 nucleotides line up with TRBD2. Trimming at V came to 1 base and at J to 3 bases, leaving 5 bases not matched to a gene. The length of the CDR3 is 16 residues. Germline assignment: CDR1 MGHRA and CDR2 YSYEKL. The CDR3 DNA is TGCGCCAGCAGCCAAGCGCGGGGGGGCCTGACAGATACGCAGTATTTT. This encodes CASSQARGGLTDTQYF.

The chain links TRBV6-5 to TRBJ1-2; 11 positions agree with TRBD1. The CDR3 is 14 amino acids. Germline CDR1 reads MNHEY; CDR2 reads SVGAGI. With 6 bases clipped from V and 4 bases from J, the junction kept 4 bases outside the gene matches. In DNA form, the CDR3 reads TGTGCCAGCAGGGCAGGACAGGGGGCCTATGGCTACACCTTC. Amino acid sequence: CASRAGQGAYGYTF.

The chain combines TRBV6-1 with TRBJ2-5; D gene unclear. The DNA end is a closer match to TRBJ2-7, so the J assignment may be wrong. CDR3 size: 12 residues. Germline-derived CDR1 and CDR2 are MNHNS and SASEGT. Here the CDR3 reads CASRETVYEQYF. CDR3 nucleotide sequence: TGTGCCAGCAGGGAGACGGTTTACGAGCAGTACTTC.

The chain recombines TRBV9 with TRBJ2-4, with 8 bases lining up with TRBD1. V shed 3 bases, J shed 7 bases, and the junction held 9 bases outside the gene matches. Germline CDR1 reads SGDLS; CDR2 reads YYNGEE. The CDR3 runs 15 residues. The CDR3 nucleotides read TGTGCCAGCAGCGGAGGACAGGGCTATGGGAACATTCAGTACTTC. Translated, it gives CASSGGQGYGNIQYF.

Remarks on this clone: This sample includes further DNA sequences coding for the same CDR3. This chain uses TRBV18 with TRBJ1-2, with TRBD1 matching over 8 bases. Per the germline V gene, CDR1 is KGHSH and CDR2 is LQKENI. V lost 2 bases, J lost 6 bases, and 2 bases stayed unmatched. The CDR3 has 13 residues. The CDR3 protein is CASSPGQGDGYTF. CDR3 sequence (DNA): TGTGCCAGCTCACCAGGACAGGGAGATGGCTACACCTTC.

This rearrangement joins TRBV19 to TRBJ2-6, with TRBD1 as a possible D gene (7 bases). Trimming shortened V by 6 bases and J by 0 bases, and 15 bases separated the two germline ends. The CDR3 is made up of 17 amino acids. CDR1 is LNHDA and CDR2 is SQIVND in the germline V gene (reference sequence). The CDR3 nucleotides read TGTGCCAGTAGGCCCAGGGGGGCGTCCTCTGGGGCCAACGTCCTGACTTTC. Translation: CASRPRGASSGANVLTF.

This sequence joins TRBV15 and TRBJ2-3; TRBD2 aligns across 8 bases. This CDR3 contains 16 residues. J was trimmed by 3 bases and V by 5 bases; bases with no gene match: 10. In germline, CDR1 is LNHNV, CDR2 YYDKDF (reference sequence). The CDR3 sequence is CATSPQGSGGTDTQYF. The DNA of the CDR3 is TGTGCCACCAGCCCCCAGGGCAGCGGGGGAACAGATACGCAGTATTTT.

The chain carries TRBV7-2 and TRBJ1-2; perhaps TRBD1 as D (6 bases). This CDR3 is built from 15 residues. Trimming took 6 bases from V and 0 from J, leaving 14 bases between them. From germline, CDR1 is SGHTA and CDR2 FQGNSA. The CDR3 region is CASSLQGLANYGYTF. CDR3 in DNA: TGTGCCAGCAGTCTACAGGGCCTTGCTAACTATGGCTACACCTTC.

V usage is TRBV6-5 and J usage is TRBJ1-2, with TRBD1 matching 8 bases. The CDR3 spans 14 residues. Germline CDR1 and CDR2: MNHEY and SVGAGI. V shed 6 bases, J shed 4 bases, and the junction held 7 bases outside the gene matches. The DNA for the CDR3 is TGTGCCAGCAGCCGGACAGGGATTGGCTATGGCTACACCTTC. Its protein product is CASSRTGIGYGYTF.

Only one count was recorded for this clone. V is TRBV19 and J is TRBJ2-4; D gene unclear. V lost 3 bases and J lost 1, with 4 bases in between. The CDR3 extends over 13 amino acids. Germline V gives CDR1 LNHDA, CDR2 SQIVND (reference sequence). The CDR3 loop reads CASSIRAKNIQYF. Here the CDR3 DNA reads TGTGCCAGTAGTATCAGGGCCAAAAACATTCAGTACTTC.

CDR3 nucleotides: TGTGCCAGCAGGCCGGGACTAGCGGGTTACGAGCAGTACTTC. It translates to CASRPGLAGYEQYF. This sequence joins TRBV5-6 and TRBJ2-7, with 12 nucleotides matching TRBD2. Trimming cost V 5 bases and J 4 bases; bases outside gene matches: 4. CDR1 SGHDT and CDR2 YYEEEE come from the germline V gene. The CDR3 length is 14 residues.

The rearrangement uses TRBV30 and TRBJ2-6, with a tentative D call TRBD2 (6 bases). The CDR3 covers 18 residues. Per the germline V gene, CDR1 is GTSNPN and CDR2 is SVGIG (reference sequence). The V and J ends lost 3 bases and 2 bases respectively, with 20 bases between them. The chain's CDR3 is CAWSIMWGVRTGANVLTF. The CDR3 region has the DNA TGTGCCTGGAGCATAATGTGGGGGGTCCGGACTGGGGCCAACGTCCTGACTTTC.

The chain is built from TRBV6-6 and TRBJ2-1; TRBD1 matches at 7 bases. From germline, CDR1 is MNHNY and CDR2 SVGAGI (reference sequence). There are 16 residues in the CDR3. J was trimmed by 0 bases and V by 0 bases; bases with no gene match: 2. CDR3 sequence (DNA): TGTGCCAGCAGTTACTCCCGACAGGGCTCCTACAATGAGCAGTTCTTC. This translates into CASSYSRQGSYNEQFF.

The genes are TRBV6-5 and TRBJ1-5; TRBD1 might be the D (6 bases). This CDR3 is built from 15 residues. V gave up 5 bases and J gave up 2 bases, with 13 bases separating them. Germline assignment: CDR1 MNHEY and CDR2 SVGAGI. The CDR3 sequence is CASSNRVGGNQPQHF. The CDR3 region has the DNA TGTGCCAGCAGTAACAGGGTGGGGGGCAATCAGCCCCAGCATTTT.

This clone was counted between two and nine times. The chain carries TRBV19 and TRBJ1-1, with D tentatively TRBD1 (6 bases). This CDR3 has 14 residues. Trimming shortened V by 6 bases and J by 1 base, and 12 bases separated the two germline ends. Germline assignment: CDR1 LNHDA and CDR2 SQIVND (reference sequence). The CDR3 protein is CASRVGQRNTEAFF. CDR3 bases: TGTGCCAGTAGGGTTGGACAGCGGAACACTGAAGCTTTCTTT.